Listed below are T cell receptor beta chains from one sample, sequenced in a study of patients and donors after allogeneic stem cell transplantation. TCRdb re-analysed the RT-PCR reads in MiXCR, keeping a single row per CDR3 protein. The data show some 200,000 distinct CDR3 sequences, less than 45% seen once. The sample was blood, either unsorted or a sorted T cell fraction (not recorded which). The receptor set was obtained from a human donor who was either an allogeneic HSCT recipient or a stem cell or donor lymphocyte infusion donor (not recorded which). It is not recorded whose cells these are; they may come from a transplant donor. The CDR3 runs from the conserved cysteine through the conserved F or W. The D gene is left open where the match is weak. For some rows the clone size is stated as once, few or many, or as a class when expanded; others skip it.

few TRBJ2-4 TRBV15 - TGTGCCACCAGCAGTCACAGGATACAAAACATTCAGTACTTC CATSSHRIQNIQYF
- TRBJ2-7 TRBV5-1 - TGCGCCAGCAGCTTGTTATCCCCAGGGCTAGATGACGAGCAGTACTTC CASSLLSPGLDDEQYF
- TRBJ1-4 TRBV6-6 - TGTGCCAGCAGTTACTCGTCGGCAGCAACTAATGAAAAACTGTTTTTT CASSYSSAATNEKLFF
few TRBJ1-2 TRBV12-3/TRBV12-4 - TGTGCCAGCAGTCCCTCCCTCCCCCCGTCCTATGGCTACACCTTC CASSPSLPPSYGYTF
once TRBJ2-2 TRBV7-9 - TGTGCCAGCAGCCTCAACAGCGGGGAGCTGTTTTTT CASSLNSGELFF
- TRBJ2-7 TRBV9 TRBD2 TGTGCCAGCAGCCCCGATGGTAGCGGGTACGAGCAGTACTTC CASSPDGSGYEQYF
many TRBJ1-6 TRBV6-6 - TGTGCCAGCAGTTCCATACAAGGGAGGTCACCCCTCCACTTT CASSSIQGRSPLHF
- TRBJ2-1 TRBV6-4 TRBD2 TGTGCCAGCAGCGATAGCGGGGCGTCCTACAATGAGCAGTTCTTC CASSDSGASYNEQFF
- TRBJ2-7 TRBV18 - TGTGCCAGCTCACCAGTGGGATGGAACTACGAGCAGTACTTC CASSPVGWNYEQYF
- TRBJ2-2 TRBV7-3 - TGTGCCAGCAGCCCCAGGACAGAGAACACCGGGGAGCTGTTTTTT CASSPRTENTGELFF
few TRBJ1-5 TRBV12-3/TRBV12-4 TRBD1 TGTGCCAGCAGTTCTACAGGGGGAGGGCAGCCCCAGCATTTT CASSSTGGGQPQHF
few TRBJ2-2 TRBV5-1 TRBD2 TGCGCCAGCAGTTTAACTTTAGCGGGAGCGGACACCGGGGAGCTGTTTTTT CASSLTLAGADTGELFF
few TRBJ2-3 TRBV5-1 TRBD2 TGCGCCAGCAGCTTGGTGGGGGTGACTAGCGGAATTGGCAGCACAGATACGCAGTATTTT CASSLVGVTSGIGSTDTQYF
few TRBJ2-1 TRBV5-1 - TGCGCCAGCAGCTTACAGGGTAATGAGCAGTTCTTC CASSLQGNEQFF
- TRBJ2-3 TRBV9 TRBD2 TGTGCCAGCAGCGTAGCGCTAGCGGGAGACTTAGCAGATACGCAGTATTTT CASSVALAGDLADTQYF
few TRBJ1-2 TRBV7-9 - TGTGCCAGCAGCCCCCCTGAAATAACGAGTCGGTTTGACTATGGCTACACCTTC CASSPPEITSRFDYGYTF
- TRBJ1-5 TRBV20-1 TRBD1 TGCAGTGCTAGAGGCGTGCAGGGGGCAGGGAACAATCAGCCCCAGCATTTT CSARGVQGAGNNQPQHF
- TRBJ1-2 TRBV12-3/TRBV12-4 TRBD1 TGTGCCAGCACCCGGGACAGGTCTGGCTACACCTTC CASTRDRSGYTF
- TRBJ2-7 TRBV6-5 - TGTGCCGCAAAGGGTACAGGGCAGGGACGTTACGAGCAGTACTTC CAAKGTGQGRYEQYF
- TRBJ1-1 TRBV6-2/TRBV6-3 - TGTGCCAGCAGCCCGATTGTTGCGGGAACTGAAGCTTTCTTT CASSPIVAGTEAFF
- TRBJ2-3 TRBV27 TRBD1 TGTGCCAGCAGTTTACAGCAGGGGGCAGATACGCAGTATTTT CASSLQQGADTQYF
- TRBJ2-2 TRBV5-5 - TGTGCCAGCAGCGCGGACGTTGGCACCGGGGAGCTGTTTTTT CASSADVGTGELFF
- TRBJ2-3 TRBV28 - TGTGCCAGCAGTTTAAGGAGTTTTCGGGCAGATACGCAGTATTTT CASSLRSFRADTQYF
- TRBJ1-1 TRBV20-1 - TGCAGTGCTAGCAGGGCGACCACTGAAGCTTTCTTT CSASRATTEAFF
- TRBJ1-1 TRBV28 - TGTGCCAGCACCGAAGGAGGGGCTGAAGCTTTCTTT CASTEGGAEAFF
- TRBJ2-5 TRBV7-2 TRBD1 TGTGCCAGCAGCTTAGAAGGGGACGACAGGGTAGAGACCCAGTACTTC CASSLEGDDRVETQYF
once TRBJ2-1 TRBV24-1 TRBD2 TGTGCCACCAGTGACCGAGCGGGGTCGGGGCAGTTCTTC CATSDRAGSGQFF
- TRBJ2-3 TRBV6-5 - TGTGCCAGCAGTCCGGGCCCTCCAGGGCGCACAGATACGCAGTATTTT CASSPGPPGRTDTQYF
- TRBJ1-1 TRBV28 - TGTGCCAGCAGTTCCCCGCGGGGGATGAACACTGAAGCTTTCTTT CASSSPRGMNTEAFF
few TRBJ1-2 TRBV19 - TGTGCCAGTAGGGCACCGGGAGACTATGGCTACACCTTC CASRAPGDYGYTF
few TRBJ2-1 TRBV7-6 TRBD2 TGTGCCAGCAGCTTAGCCCTAGCGGTCTACAATGAGCAGTTCTTC CASSLALAVYNEQFF
- TRBJ1-1 TRBV6-2/TRBV6-3 - TGTGCCAGCAGCCCCTTATCCCCGGGACTGAACACTGAAGCTTTCTTT CASSPLSPGLNTEAFF
- TRBJ2-1 TRBV20-1 - TGCAGTGCCCCCCTCCGGTCGAGCTCCTACAATGAGCAGTTCTTC CSAPLRSSSYNEQFF
- TRBJ1-1 TRBV9 TRBD1 TGTGCCAGCAGCCCCCATCCGGGACAGGGAGGTACTGAAGCTTTCTTT CASSPHPGQGGTEAFF